This TCR beta chain came from a study of blood T cell repertoires in COVID-19. Study summary: The United States, Italy and Spain provided the acute and convalescent COVID-19 samples.

Seattle participants joined during active infection and were tracked over time. Germline V gives CDR1 LNHDA, CDR2 SQIVND (reference sequence). The germline V and J ends were trimmed by 1 base and 0 bases, with 7 bases remaining between them. The CDR3 runs 15 residues. The protocol was immunoSEQ multiplex PCR, while the TCRdb copy is restricted to in-frame clones and leaves out a portion. The sample has tens of thousands of clones, approximately 71% seen once. The chain recombines TRBV19 with TRBJ2-1; D remains unclear. Material for sequencing was peripheral blood. The origin of this receptor is a man between 65 and 79 years old with COVID-19, enrolled during active disease. CDR3 region: CASSIGLSSYNEQFF. In DNA, the CDR3 is TGTGCCAGTAGTATAGGACTGAGCTCCTACAATGAGCAGTTCTTC.